One and the same sample provided the 16 T cell receptor beta chains below, sequenced in a study of beta chain features in type 1 diabetes. cDNA synthesis used the whole RNA isolate, giving expressed TCRB sequences. Measured with immunoSEQ multiplex PCR; TCRdb has only the in-frame clones, and not every one. Of around 150,000 clones in the sample, approximately 10% are singletons; the top ten hold more than 0.45%. Findings of the study overall: Among patients with Type 1 diabetes, TCRB CDR3s were moderately but significantly shorter in every one of the four CD4+ subsets.

These receptors are not linked to any known antigen. Sequencing was performed on central memory CD4+ T cells from blood. The receptors here all came from a man aged 25-45 years with type 1 diabetes.

This chain uses TRBV28 with TRBJ2-7, with 10 bases fitting TRBD2. In germline, CDR1 is MDHEN, CDR2 SYDVKM. J gave up 4 bases and V 2 bases, and 5 bases lay outside the gene matches. The CDR3 totals 15 residues. CDR3 DNA: TGTGCCAGCAGTTTACTAGCGGGGGCCCTTTACGAGCAGTACTTC. This gives the protein CASSLLAGALYEQYF.

A few counts support this clone. This chain connects TRBV10-3 to TRBJ1-1; TRBD1 might be the D (5 bases). V lost 3 bases and J 7 bases, leaving 18 bases between the germline ends. CDR3 length: 15 residues. From germline, CDR1 is ENHRY and CDR2 SYGVKD. The DNA for the CDR3 is TGTGCCATCAGTGAACCCGACACGAGGCAGGGTGAAGCTTTCTTT. It is translated as CAISEPDTRQGEAFF.

This clone was counted only a few times. This chain joins TRBV30 and TRBJ2-7; 7 bases are shared with TRBD1. CDR1 GTSNPN and CDR2 SVGIG come from the germline V gene (reference sequence). Trimming cost V 0 bases and J 7 bases; bases outside gene matches: 6. CDR3 size: 13 residues. CDR3 sequence: CAWSVGTAREQYF. The CDR3 DNA follows: TGTGCCTGGAGTGTCGGGACAGCTAGGGAGCAGTACTTC. The full variable domain, with the rest looked up from reference TRBV30 and TRBJ2-7, is SQTIHQWPATLVQPVGSPLSLECTVEGTSNPNLYWYRQAAGRGLQLLFYSVGIGQISSEVPQNLSASRPQDRQFILSSKKLLLSDSGFYLCAWSVGTAREQYFGPGTRLTVT.

The genes are TRBV7-9 and TRBJ2-3, with 7 bases that match TRBD2. V gave up 3 bases and J gave up 5 bases; unmatched junction bases: 8. The CDR3 is 15 residues long. Per the germline V gene, CDR1 is SEHNR and CDR2 is FQNEAQ (reference sequence). The CDR3 bases are TGTGCCAGCAGCTTTCAGACTAGCCCCGGAGATACGCAGTATTTT. This codes for CASSFQTSPGDTQYF.

This clone showed up just a few times. In the same sample, other DNA sequences code for this CDR3. The V call is TRBV7-9, the J call TRBJ1-1; D is possibly TRBD1 (6 bases). The length of the CDR3 is 14 residues. The V gene lost 6 bases and the J gene lost 1 base, with 12 bases spanning the gap. Germline assignment: CDR1 SEHNR and CDR2 FQNEAQ (reference sequence). CDR3 in amino acids: CASRLGQQNTEAFF. CDR3 sequence (DNA): TGTGCCAGCAGGCTTGGACAGCAGAACACTGAAGCTTTCTTT. The whole variable domain, filled in from reference TRBV7-9 and TRBJ1-1, reads DTGVSQNPRHKITKRGQNVTFRCDPISEHNRLYWYRQTLGQGPEFLTYFQNEAQLEKSRLLSDRFSAERPKGSFSTLEIQRTEQGDSAMYLCASRLGQQNTEAFFGQGTRLTVV.

J is TRBJ2-5 and V is TRBV5-1, with D hard to call. This CDR3 has 12 residues. Trimming removed 0 bases at V and 5 bases at J, with 5 bases between. Germline V CDR1 and CDR2: SGHRS, YFSETQ. Written as DNA, the CDR3 is TGCGCCAGCAGCTTGGAGCACGAGACCCAGTACTTC. Protein sequence: CASSLEHETQYF.

The V and J genes are TRBV7-8 and TRBJ2-3, with a possible D match to TRBD2 (6 bases). Deletions cut 0 bases from V and 3 bases from J, with 7 bases between. This CDR3 is built from 14 residues. Germline CDR1 reads SGHVS; CDR2 reads FQNEAQ. The DNA for the CDR3 is TGTGCCAGCAGCTTAGCGGAGGGGACAGATACGCAGTATTTT. It codes for CASSLAEGTDTQYF.

This clone was counted only a few times. The chain joins TRBV10-3 to TRBJ2-3; TRBD2 matches 12 bases. Trimming took 8 bases from V and 6 from J; bases not matched to a gene: 15. The V gene's germline CDR1 is ENHRY and CDR2 SYGVKD. The CDR3 length is 17 residues. CDR3 residues: CAISSTSGRGGSDTQYF. CDR3 bases: TGTGCCATCTCCTCGACTAGCGGGAGAGGAGGGTCGGATACGCAGTATTTT.

The V call is TRBV28, the J call TRBJ2-1; 10 nucleotides align to TRBD2. CDR1 MDHEN and CDR2 SYDVKM come from the germline V gene. The CDR3 is made up of 17 amino acids. The trim removed 7 bases at V and 5 bases at J, leaving 14 bases unmatched. The CDR3 sequence: CASKNLRGTSEHNEQFF. CDR3 bases: TGTGCCAGCAAGAACCTTCGCGGGACTAGCGAGCACAATGAGCAGTTCTTC.

This chain joins TRBV5-4 and TRBJ2-2, with 12 bases aligning to TRBD2. V dropped 4 bases and J dropped 4; count of bases not matched to a gene: 5. This CDR3 contains 16 residues. Germline values: CDR1 SGHNT, CDR2 YYREEE (reference sequence). DNA for the CDR3: TGTGCCAGCAGCATGTCACTAGCGGGAGGCACCGGGGAGCTGTTTTTT. Its protein is CASSMSLAGGTGELFF.

This clone was recorded a few times. The genes are TRBV29-1 and TRBJ2-7, with 11 bases matching TRBD1. Germline CDR1 is SQVTM and CDR2 is ANQGSEA. The ends lost 7 bases at V and 6 bases at J; junction bases unmatched: 8. The CDR3 spans 13 residues. CDR3 in DNA: TGCAGCGCCGGGACAGGGGGGTTCCGCGAGCAGTACTTC. Translation gives CSAGTGGFREQYF.

Only a few counts were recorded for this clone. This chain uses TRBV5-1 with TRBJ2-6; D unclear. The germline V gene encodes CDR1 SGHRS and CDR2 YFSETQ. There are 17 residues in the CDR3. V lost 4 bases to trimming and J lost 0 bases, with 14 bases between them. Here the CDR3 reads CASSPSLPPSGANVLTF. The CDR3 nucleotides are TGCGCCAGCAGCCCCTCGCTACCCCCCTCTGGGGCCAACGTCCTGACTTTC.

This clone has only a few counts. CDR3 sequence reads: CASSFPGQGAGNTIYF. For the CDR3, the DNA is TGTGCCAGCAGCTTCCCGGGACAGGGGGCTGGAAACACCATATATTTT. V gene TRBV13 combines with J gene TRBJ1-3, with 11 bases matching TRBD1. V shed 3 bases and J 2 bases; nucleotides not matched to a gene: 3. The CDR3 is 16 amino acids. The germline V gene has CDR1 PRHDT and CDR2 FYEKMQ (reference sequence).

This CDR3 reads CASSRGTEGGELFF. In DNA form, the CDR3 reads TGCGCCAGCAGCCGGGGGACAGAAGGCGGGGAGCTGTTTTTT. The chain links TRBV5-1 to TRBJ2-2, with D possibly matching TRBD1 (7 bases). With 4 bases removed from V and 7 bases from J, the gap between germline ends came to 14 bases. The CDR3 has 14 residues. Germline-derived CDR1 and CDR2 are SGHRS and YFSETQ.

This rearrangement joins TRBV4-2 to TRBJ2-3; the D gene is possibly TRBD1 (5 bases). Per germline, CDR1 LGHNA and CDR2 YNFKEQ. CDR3 length: 14 amino acids. V was trimmed by 1 base and J by 2 bases, leaving 7 bases between them. The CDR3 spells CASSQGQNTDTQYF. The CDR3 DNA reads TGTGCCAGCAGCCAAGGACAGAACACAGATACGCAGTATTTT.

The rearrangement joins TRBV4-1 to TRBJ2-3, with TRBD2 identical over 12 bases. The trim removed 4 bases at V and 2 bases at J, leaving 4 bases unmatched. This CDR3 contains 16 residues. The V gene's germline CDR1 is MGHRA and CDR2 YSYEKL. CDR3 region: CASSRLAGANTDTQYF. CDR3 DNA sequence: TGCGCCAGCAGCCGACTAGCGGGAGCGAACACAGATACGCAGTATTTT.